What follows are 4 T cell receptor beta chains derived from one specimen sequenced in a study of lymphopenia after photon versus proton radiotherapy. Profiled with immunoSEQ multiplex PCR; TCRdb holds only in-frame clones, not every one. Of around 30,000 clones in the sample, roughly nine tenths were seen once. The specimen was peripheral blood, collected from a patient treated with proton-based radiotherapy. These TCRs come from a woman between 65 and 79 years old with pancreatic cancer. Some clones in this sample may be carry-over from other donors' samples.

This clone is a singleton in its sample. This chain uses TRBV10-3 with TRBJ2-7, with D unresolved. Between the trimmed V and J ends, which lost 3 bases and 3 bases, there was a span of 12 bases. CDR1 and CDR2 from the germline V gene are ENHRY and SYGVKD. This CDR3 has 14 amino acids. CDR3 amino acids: CAISDRSLIYEQYF. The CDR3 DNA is TGTGCCATCAGTGACAGGAGTTTAATCTACGAGCAGTACTTC.

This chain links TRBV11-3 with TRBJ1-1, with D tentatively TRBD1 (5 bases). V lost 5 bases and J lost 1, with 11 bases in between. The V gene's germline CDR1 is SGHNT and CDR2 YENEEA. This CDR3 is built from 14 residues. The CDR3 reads CASSPGTGNTEAFF. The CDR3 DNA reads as TGTGCCAGCAGCCCCGGGACTGGGAACACTGAAGCTTTCTTT.

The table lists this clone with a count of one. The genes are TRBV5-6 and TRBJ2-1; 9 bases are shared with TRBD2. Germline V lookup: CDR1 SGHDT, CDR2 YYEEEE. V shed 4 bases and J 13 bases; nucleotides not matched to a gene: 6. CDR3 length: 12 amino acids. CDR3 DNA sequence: TGTGCCAGCAGCCCAACCGGGACTAGCCAGTTCTTC. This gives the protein CASSPTGTSQFF.

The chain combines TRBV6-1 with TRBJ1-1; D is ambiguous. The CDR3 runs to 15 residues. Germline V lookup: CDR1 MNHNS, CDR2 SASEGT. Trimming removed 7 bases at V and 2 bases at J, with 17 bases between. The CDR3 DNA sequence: TGTGCCAGCACCACATTACAGATTACAAACACTGAAGCTTTCTTT. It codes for CASTTLQITNTEAFF.